These 14 T cell receptor beta chains were sequenced from one sample in a study of response to subunit inactivated influenza vaccine. TCRdb re-analysed the RT-PCR reads in MiXCR, keeping a single row per CDR3 protein. The sample carries 450,000 to 600,000 distinct CDR3 sequences, roughly 7.6% recorded once. Here the sequenced sample was PBMCs from blood, taken around 25 months after vaccination. These receptors all stem from a man aged 45-69 years who received an inactivated influenza vaccine.

The V gene is TRBV12-3 or TRBV12-4, the J gene TRBJ1-1, with 7 nucleotides matching TRBD1. The CDR3 totals 15 residues. Trimming cost V 3 bases and J 4 bases; bases outside gene matches: 8. CDR3 amino acids: CASSFLGGGGTEAFF. CDR3 in DNA: TGTGCCAGCAGTTTTCTAGGGGGCGGCGGCACTGAAGCTTTCTTT.

Regarding this clonotype: Its ends do not fully match the called genes, so a read error is possible. The rearrangement uses TRBV20-1 and TRBJ2-1; the match to TRBD2 covers 15 bases. This CDR3 is 15 amino acids long. The germline V gene has CDR1 DFQATT and CDR2 SNEGSKA (reference sequence). As DNA, the CDR3 is TGCTGTGCTAGGACTAGCGGGAGGGCGAACAATGAGCAGTTCTTC. Protein product: CCARTSGRANNEQFF.

This clonotype has only a few counts. The CDR3 region is CASSLVGTGEQYF. CDR3 nucleotides: TGTGCCAGCAGTTTAGTTGGGACAGGGGAGCAGTACTTC. The V call is TRBV12-3 or TRBV12-4, the J call TRBJ2-7, with 9 bases fitting TRBD1. J lost 7 bases, V lost 1 base, and 2 bases had no gene match. The CDR3 sequence is 13 residues long.

CDR3 amino acids: CASSPGQRTFTDTQYF. CDR3 in DNA: TGTGCCAGCAGCCCCGGACAGAGGACCTTCACAGATACGCAGTATTTT. The chain carries TRBV5-6 and TRBJ2-3, with TRBD1 as a possible D gene (6 bases). The ends were cut back, 4 bases at V and 2 bases at J, with 17 bases in the middle. The CDR3 totals 16 residues. The V gene's germline CDR1 is SGHDT and CDR2 YYEEEE.

The chain carries TRBV29-1 and TRBJ1-3; a possible D gene is TRBD1 (6 bases). Trimming took 6 bases from V and 4 from J, leaving 16 bases between them. In germline, CDR1 is SQVTM, CDR2 ANQGSEA. This CDR3 spans 14 amino acids. This CDR3 is CSVVDSSRGNTIYF. The DNA for the CDR3 is TGCAGCGTGGTGGACAGTTCGCGAGGAAACACCATATATTTT.

This clonotype came up a few times. The chain employs TRBV6-1 and TRBJ2-5, with TRBD1 matching over 7 bases. V lost 10 bases and J lost 5; bases outside the gene matches: 13. Germline-derived CDR1 and CDR2 are MNHNS and SASEGT. The CDR3 is made up of 14 amino acids. The CDR3 bases are TGTGCCACCAGGACAGGACCCCGTGGTGAGACCCAGTACTTC. Encoded protein: CATRTGPRGETQYF.

The chain uses TRBV5-1 and TRBJ2-1; 7 nucleotides line up with TRBD2. The CDR3 runs to 14 residues. Losses at the gene ends were 3 bases for V and 8 bases for J; bases not matched to a gene: 8. Germline lookup yields CDR1 SGHRS and CDR2 YFSETQ. The CDR3: CASSSGLVSYEQFF. CDR3 sequence (DNA): TGCGCCAGCAGCTCTGGACTAGTTAGCTATGAGCAGTTCTTC. Variable domain in full (rest from reference TRBV5-1 and TRBJ2-1): KAGVTQTPRYLIKTRGQQVTLSCSPISGHRSVSWYQQTPGQGLQFLFEYFSETQRNKGNFPGRFSGRQFSNSRSEMNVSTLELGDSALYLCASSSGLVSYEQFFGPGTRLTVL.

This chain links TRBV9 with TRBJ2-7; 10 bases fit TRBD2. V was clipped by 2 bases and J by 2 bases; unmatched bases: 1. CDR1 and CDR2 (germline): SGDLS, YYNGEE. The CDR3 has 14 residues. CDR3 protein: CASSVTSGAYEQYF. The DNA for the CDR3 is TGTGCCAGCAGCGTCACTAGCGGGGCCTACGAGCAGTACTTC.

This clonotype was found many times. V gene TRBV6-4 combines with J gene TRBJ2-1; 14 bases are a match to TRBD2. Germline V gene data show CDR1 as MRHNA and CDR2 as SNTAGT. The ends lost 4 bases at V and 7 bases at J; junction bases unmatched: 3. The CDR3 runs 15 residues. The CDR3 region is CASSGTSGGPNEQFF. CDR3 bases: TGTGCCAGCAGTGGGACTAGCGGGGGGCCGAATGAGCAGTTCTTC.

The table lists this clonotype with a few counts. The chain has TRBV7-8 and TRBJ2-3; 8 bases fit TRBD1. Germline assignment: CDR1 SGHVS and CDR2 FQNEAQ. The J segment lost 2 bases and the V segment lost 5 bases, leaving 18 bases of the junction unmatched. This CDR3 is 19 amino acids long. The CDR3 loop reads CASSLRQGIALPTTDTQYF. The CDR3 DNA reads as TGTGCCAGCAGCCTCCGACAGGGGATCGCCCTACCTACCACAGATACGCAGTATTTT. Combining the CDR3 with reference TRBV7-8 and TRBJ2-3 gives the whole variable domain GAGVSQSPRYKVAKRGQDVALRCDPISGHVSLFWYQQALGQGPEFLTYFQNEAQLDKSGLPSDRFFAERPEGSVSTLKIQRTQQEDSAVYLCASSLRQGIALPTTDTQYFGPGTRLTVL.

The table lists this clonotype with many counts. The rearrangement joins TRBV10-3 to TRBJ2-3; no reliable D call. The CDR3 length is 13 residues. In germline, CDR1 is ENHRY, CDR2 SYGVKD. V was trimmed by 3 bases and J by 5 bases, leaving 9 bases between them. CDR3 protein: CAISDGLGDTQYF. CDR3 coding DNA: TGTGCCATCAGTGATGGATTGGGAGATACGCAGTATTTT.

This clonotype was seen many times. The rearrangement links TRBV20-1 to TRBJ1-1, with TRBD1 matching over 8 bases. CDR1 DFQATT and CDR2 SNEGSKA come from the germline V gene (reference sequence). This CDR3 has 14 amino acids. Trimming took 3 bases from V and 4 from J; bases not matched to a gene: 7. This chain's CDR3 is CSASRGPRGTEAFF. CDR3 in DNA: TGCAGTGCTAGCAGGGGGCCCAGAGGCACTGAAGCTTTCTTT.

This clonotype appeared many times. The rearrangement uses TRBV5-5 and TRBJ2-1; TRBD1 or TRBD2 may be the D gene (5 bases each). The CDR3 contains 16 residues. With 3 bases removed from V and 4 bases from J, the gap between germline ends came to 17 bases. The germline V gene encodes CDR1 SGHKS and CDR2 YYEKEE (reference sequence). The CDR3 DNA sequence: TGTGCCAGCAGCTACCCAGGGACCCGGACGTACAATGAGCAGTTCTTC. It specifies CASSYPGTRTYNEQFF.

This clonotype appeared many times. CDR3 coding DNA: TGTGCCAGCAGCCCGAGCGGGGGGAATGAGCAGTTCTTC. It codes for CASSPSGGNEQFF. The chain employs TRBV7-3 and TRBJ2-1; TRBD2 matches 9 bases. Germline V gene data show CDR1 as SGHTA and CDR2 as FQGTGA. V trimming: 5 bases; J trimming: 7 bases; junction bases outside the gene matches: 3. This CDR3 comprises 13 residues.